This T cell receptor beta chain was profiled in a study of beta chain features in type 1 diabetes. The investigators reverse transcribed all of the isolated RNA, so they sequenced expressed TCRB transcripts. Produced via immunoSEQ multiplex PCR; TCRdb's table is partial and in-frame only. The sample shows 350,000 or so clones, around 20% of them seen only once. From germline, CDR1 is SQVTM and CDR2 ANQGSEA. The CDR3 covers 13 residues. V shed 6 bases and J 3 bases; nucleotides not matched to a gene: 6. The sequencing sample was made of naive CD4+ T cells from blood. This receptor was identified in a woman younger than 30 in good health. V gene TRBV29-1 combines with J gene TRBJ2-7, with 9 bases lining up with TRBD1. CDR3 amino acids: CSVGQGGFYEQYF. CDR3 DNA: TGCAGCGTGGGACAGGGTGGGTTCTACGAGCAGTACTTC.